This TCR beta chain was captured in a study of control samples from healthy donors and cancer patients. Germline V gene data show CDR1 as SGHRS and CDR2 as YFSETQ. V was shortened by 6 bases and J by 3 bases, with 13 bases between the two germline ends. The CDR3 is 14 amino acids. Data came from immunoSEQ multiplex PCR; TCRdb stores just in-frame clones and leaves some out. The data show tens of thousands of clones, about 93% seen once. The sequencing sample was made of PBMCs. The chain couples TRBV5-1 to TRBJ1-3; TRBD1 might be the D (5 bases). The source is a woman between 50 and 59 years old with head and neck cancer. The CDR3 DNA is TGCGCCAGCACCCGAGGGGTCGATGGAAACACCATATATTTT. Its protein product is CASTRGVDGNTIYF.